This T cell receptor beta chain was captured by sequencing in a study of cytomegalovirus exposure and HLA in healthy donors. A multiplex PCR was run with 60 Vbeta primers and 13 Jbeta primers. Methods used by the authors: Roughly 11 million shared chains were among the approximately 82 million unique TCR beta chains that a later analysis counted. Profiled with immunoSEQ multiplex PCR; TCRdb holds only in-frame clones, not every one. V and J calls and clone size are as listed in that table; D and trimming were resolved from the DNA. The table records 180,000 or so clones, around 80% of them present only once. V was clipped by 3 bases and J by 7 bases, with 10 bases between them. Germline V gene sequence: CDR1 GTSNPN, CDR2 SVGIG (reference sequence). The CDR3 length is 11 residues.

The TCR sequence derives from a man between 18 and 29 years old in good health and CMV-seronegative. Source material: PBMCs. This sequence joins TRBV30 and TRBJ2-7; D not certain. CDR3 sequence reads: CAWRATKEQYF. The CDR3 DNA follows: TGTGCCTGGAGGGCCACGAAGGAGCAGTACTTC.